This T cell receptor beta chain emerged from a study of shared clonotypes between healthy human individuals. Assay: immunoSEQ multiplex PCR; the TCRdb copy retains only in-frame clones and omits some. In the table there are around 2,000,000 clones, approximately 94% of which are singletons. CD8 cells classed as naive were CD45RO-negative and positively selected for CCR7, excluding terminally differentiated effector memory CD45RA+ cells. Sequencing input: naive CD8+ T cells sorted from blood. The sequence came from a man younger than 35 in good health.

The CDR3 here is CASSSGDRSYEQYF. The CDR3 DNA reads as TGTGCCAGCAGCTCAGGGGACCGCTCCTACGAGCAGTACTTC. The chain carries TRBV7-6 and TRBJ2-7, with TRBD1 as a possible D gene (6 bases). Trimming stripped 4 bases from V and 0 bases from J, with 10 bases between. The germline V gene encodes CDR1 SGHVS and CDR2 FNYEAQ. This CDR3 contains 14 residues.